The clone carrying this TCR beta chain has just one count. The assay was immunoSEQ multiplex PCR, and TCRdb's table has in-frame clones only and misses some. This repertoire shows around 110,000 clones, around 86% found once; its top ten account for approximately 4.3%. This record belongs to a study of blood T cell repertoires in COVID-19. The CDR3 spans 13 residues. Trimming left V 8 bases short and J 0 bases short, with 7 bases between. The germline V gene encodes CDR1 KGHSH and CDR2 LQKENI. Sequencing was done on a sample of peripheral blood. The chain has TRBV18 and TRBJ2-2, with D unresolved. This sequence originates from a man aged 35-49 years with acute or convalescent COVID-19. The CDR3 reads CASGETNTGELFF. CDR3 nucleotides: TGTGCCAGCGGAGAGACGAACACCGGGGAGCTGTTTTTT.